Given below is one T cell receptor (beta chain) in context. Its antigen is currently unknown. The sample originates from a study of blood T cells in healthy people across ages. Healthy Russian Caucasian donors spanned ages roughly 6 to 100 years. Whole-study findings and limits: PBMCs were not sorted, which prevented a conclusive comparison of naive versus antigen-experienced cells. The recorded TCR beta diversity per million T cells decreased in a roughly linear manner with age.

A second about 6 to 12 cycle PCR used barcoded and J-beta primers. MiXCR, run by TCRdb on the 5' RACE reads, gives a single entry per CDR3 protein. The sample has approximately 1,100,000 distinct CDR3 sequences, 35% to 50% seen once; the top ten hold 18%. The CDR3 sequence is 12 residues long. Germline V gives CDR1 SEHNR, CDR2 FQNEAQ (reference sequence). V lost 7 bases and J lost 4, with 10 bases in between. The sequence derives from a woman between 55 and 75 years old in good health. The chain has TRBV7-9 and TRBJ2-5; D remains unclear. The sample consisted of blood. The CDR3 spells CASIFGAETQYF. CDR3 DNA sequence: TGTGCCAGCATCTTCGGTGCAGAGACCCAGTACTTC.